Presented here are 14 T cell receptor beta chains from one specimen sequenced in a study of CD8+ T cells in alopecia areata. Noted treatment: oral pan-JAK inhibitor, 5-10 mg twice daily. The authors extracted RNA and reverse transcribed it into cDNA as the sequencing template. Here immunoSEQ multiplex PCR was the method, and the copy in TCRdb shows in-frame clones only, minus some. The sample includes a few hundred thousand clones, more than 45% of them seen just once. The sample in question was CD4+ T cells sorted from blood, obtained at week 4, from a patient treated with tofacitinib. All receptors derive from a human donor with alopecia areata.

V is TRBV7-9 and J is TRBJ1-6, with D unclear. Looked up from germline, CDR1 is SEHNR and CDR2 is FQNEAQ (reference sequence). The CDR3 is 13 amino acids. Trimming stripped 4 bases from V and 7 bases from J, with 8 bases between. Written as DNA, the CDR3 is TGTGCCAGCAGCTCGCAACTGAATTCACCCCTCCACTTT. Translating it yields CASSSQLNSPLHF. Full variable domain (missing parts from reference TRBV7-9 and TRBJ1-6): DTGVSQNPRHKITKRGQNVTFRCDPISEHNRLYWYRQTLGQGPEFLTYFQNEAQLEKSRLLSDRFSAERPKGSFSTLEIQRTEQGDSAMYLCASSSQLNSPLHFGNGTRLTVT.

The chain is built from TRBV28 and TRBJ1-2; TRBD1 might be the D (5 bases). Trimming removed 8 bases from V and 4 bases from J, with 17 bases in between. Germline CDR1 is MDHEN and CDR2 is SYDVKM. This CDR3 region has 14 residues. The CDR3 DNA sequence: TGTGCCAGCGGGAGCCCGGGACGGTTCTATGGCTACACCTTC. It is translated as CASGSPGRFYGYTF.

This rearrangement joins TRBV6-6 to TRBJ1-5; unclear D gene. This CDR3 region has 15 residues. The V gene's germline CDR1 is MNHNY and CDR2 SVGAGI (reference sequence). V was pared by 6 bases and J by 5 bases, with 17 bases between. The chain's CDR3 is CASSGDGGGYQPQHF. DNA of the CDR3: TGTGCCAGCAGCGGGGATGGTGGCGGATATCAGCCCCAGCATTTT.

The chain has TRBV5-6 and TRBJ1-1; D remains unclear. Germline CDR1 SGHDT, CDR2 YYEEEE. The CDR3 consists of 13 residues. Trimming cost V 3 bases and J 3 bases, with 9 bases left between them. The CDR3 spells CASSSMRDTEAFF. DNA for the CDR3: TGTGCCAGCAGCTCGATGAGGGACACTGAAGCTTTCTTT. The entire variable domain, with the rest obtained from reference TRBV5-6 and TRBJ1-1, is as follows: DAGVTQSPTHLIKTRGQQVTLRCSPKSGHDTVSWYQQALGQGPQFIFQYYEEEERQRGNFPDRFSGHQFPNYSSELNVNALLLGDSALYLCASSSMRDTEAFFGQGTRLTVV.

This clone occurred a few times. The rearrangement uses TRBV5-1 and TRBJ1-1, with D possibly being TRBD1 (5 bases). V dropped 0 bases and J dropped 5 bases, with 11 bases sitting between them. The CDR3 spans 14 residues. Germline lookup yields CDR1 SGHRS and CDR2 YFSETQ. The CDR3 nucleotides read TGCGCCAGCAGCTTGGGCAGGGTAGAAACTGAAGCTTTCTTT. This codes for CASSLGRVETEAFF.

This clone was found a few times. The chain has TRBV7-2 and TRBJ2-7, with D tentatively TRBD2 (6 bases). CDR1 is SGHTA and CDR2 is FQGNSA in the germline V gene. Trimming removed 2 bases at V and 0 bases at J, with 11 bases between. This CDR3 spans 15 amino acids. The CDR3 spells CASSLNAGPSYEQYF. CDR3 nucleotide sequence: TGTGCCAGCAGCTTAAACGCGGGACCCTCCTACGAGCAGTACTTC.

The rearrangement links TRBV7-2 to TRBJ2-7, with D possibly TRBD1 on 5 matching bases. CDR1 SGHTA and CDR2 FQGNSA come from the germline V gene. The CDR3 has 14 amino acids. Trimming took 7 bases from V and 2 from J, leaving 15 bases between them. The CDR3 reads CASITYSGPYEQYF. The CDR3 nucleotides are TGTGCCAGCATCACATATTCAGGGCCCTACGAGCAGTACTTC.

This clone was detected only once. The chain has TRBV9 and TRBJ2-5; maybe TRBD1 (6 bases). Germline V gives CDR1 SGDLS, CDR2 YYNGEE. This CDR3 is 14 amino acids long. Trimming took 0 bases from V and 6 from J, leaving 12 bases between them. This CDR3 is CASSVGAGTQTQYF. The CDR3 DNA follows: TGTGCCAGCAGCGTAGGGGCCGGGACACAGACCCAGTACTTC.

The rearrangement joins TRBV14 to TRBJ2-1, with a possible D match to TRBD1 (5 bases). Germline V gene sequence: CDR1 SGHDN, CDR2 FVKESK. The CDR3 covers 15 residues. V shed 0 bases and J shed 6 bases, with 12 bases lying between them. In DNA, the CDR3 is TGTGCCAGCAGCCAAGAGGGGCGGTCTTCCAATGAGCAGTTCTTC. Translating it yields CASSQEGRSSNEQFF. The entire variable domain, with the rest obtained from reference TRBV14 and TRBJ2-1, is as follows: EAGVTQFPSHSVIEKGQTVTLRCDPISGHDNLYWYRRVMGKEIKFLLHFVKESKQDESGMPNNRFLAERTGGTYSTLKVQPAELEDSGVYFCASSQEGRSSNEQFFGPGTRLTVL.

The chain recombines TRBV19 with TRBJ2-1; D unclear. CDR3 length: 12 amino acids. Germline-derived CDR1 and CDR2 are LNHDA and SQIVND (reference sequence). With 6 bases removed from V and 6 bases from J, the gap between germline ends came to 9 bases. Written as DNA, the CDR3 is TGTGCCAGTAGCCCCAGTGGCAATGAGCAGTTCTTC. Amino acid sequence: CASSPSGNEQFF.

The chain uses TRBV30 and TRBJ1-2; tentatively, D is TRBD1 (6 bases). The germline gives CDR1 GTSNPN, CDR2 SVGIG (reference sequence). The CDR3 runs 14 residues. Trimming cost V 3 bases and J 1 base, with 12 bases left between them. The CDR3 loop is CAWSVGGLNYGYTF. The CDR3 DNA reads as TGTGCCTGGAGCGTGGGGGGGCTTAACTATGGCTACACCTTC. The variable domain in full, completed from reference TRBV30 and TRBJ1-2, reads SQTIHQWPATLVQPVGSPLSLECTVEGTSNPNLYWYRQAAGRGLQLLFYSVGIGQISSEVPQNLSASRPQDRQFILSSKKLLLSDSGFYLCAWSVGGLNYGYTFGSGTRLTVV.

The V and J genes are TRBV5-4 and TRBJ2-2; D unclear. Trimming stripped 5 bases from V and 5 bases from J, with 4 bases between. From germline, CDR1 is SGHNT and CDR2 YYREEE (reference sequence). CDR3 length equals 11 residues. CDR3 DNA sequence: TGTGCCAGCAGAGGAACCGGGGAGCTGTTTTTT. Its protein product is CASRGTGELFF.

The chain is built from TRBV7-4 and TRBJ1-2; 9 nucleotides line up with TRBD1. V lost 8 bases, J lost 4 bases, and 11 bases stayed unmatched. Per the germline V gene, CDR1 is SGHVT and CDR2 is SQSDAQ. The CDR3 runs to 15 residues. CDR3 DNA sequence: TGTGCCAGCCACCAAGGGACAGGGCCTCTCTATGGCTACACCTTC. It is translated as CASHQGTGPLYGYTF.

The J gene is TRBJ1-6, the V gene TRBV30; D call uncertain. Deletions cut 5 bases from V and 7 bases from J, with 12 bases between. There are 13 residues in the CDR3. Germline V CDR1 and CDR2: GTSNPN, SVGIG (reference sequence). The CDR3 bases are TGTGCCTGGGAAGGGAGTCGCAATTCACCCCTCCACTTT. It codes for CAWEGSRNSPLHF.